This T cell receptor beta chain was profiled in a study of T cells in Graves' hyperthyroidism and ophthalmopathy. The germline V gene encodes CDR1 SGHRS and CDR2 YFSETQ. This CDR3 contains 16 residues. J gave up 5 bases and V 0 bases, and 5 bases lay outside the gene matches. What was amplified from RNA transcripts were TCR beta CDR3 regions. The HTBI primer set was used in a first-round RT-PCR of the TCR CDR3. TCRdb processed the multiplex PCR reads anew with MiXCR; each CDR3 protein has one entry. This table holds under 550,000 distinct CDR3 sequences, about 20% found once. Sequencing input: blood. This chain uses TRBV5-1 with TRBJ1-5; TRBD1 agrees at 10 bases. The source is a man aged 35 to 55 with Graves' ophthalmopathy. CDR3 DNA: TGCGCCAGCAGCTTGGAGGGCGGGACAGGGGATCAGCCCCAGCATTTT. This codes for CASSLEGGTGDQPQHF.